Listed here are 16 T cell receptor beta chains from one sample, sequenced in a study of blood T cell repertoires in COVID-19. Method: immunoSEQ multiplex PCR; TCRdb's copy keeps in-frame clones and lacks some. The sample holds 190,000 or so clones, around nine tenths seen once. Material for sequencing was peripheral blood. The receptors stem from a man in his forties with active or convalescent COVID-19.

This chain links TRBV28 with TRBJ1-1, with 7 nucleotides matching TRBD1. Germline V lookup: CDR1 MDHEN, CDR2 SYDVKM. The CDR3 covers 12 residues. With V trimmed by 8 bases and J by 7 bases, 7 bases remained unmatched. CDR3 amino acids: CASDTGEVEAFF. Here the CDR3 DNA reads TGTGCCAGCGACACAGGGGAAGTTGAAGCTTTCTTT.

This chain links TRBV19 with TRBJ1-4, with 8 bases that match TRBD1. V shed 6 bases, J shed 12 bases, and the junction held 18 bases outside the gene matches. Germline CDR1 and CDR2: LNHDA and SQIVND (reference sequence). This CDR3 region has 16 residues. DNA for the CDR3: TGTGCCAGTAGAGGCCTTGTAGGACAGGGCGCAGCAGAACTGTTTTTT. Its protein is CASRGLVGQGAAELFF.

The CDR3 is CASSQVTGNTIYF. The CDR3 coding sequence is TGTGCCAGCAGCCAAGTGACAGGGAACACCATATATTTT. The chain joins TRBV16 to TRBJ1-3; 7 bases line up with TRBD1. CDR1 is KGHSY, CDR2 FQNENV, per germline. V was pared by 2 bases and J by 7 bases, with 2 bases of the junction left unmatched. The CDR3 is made up of 13 amino acids.

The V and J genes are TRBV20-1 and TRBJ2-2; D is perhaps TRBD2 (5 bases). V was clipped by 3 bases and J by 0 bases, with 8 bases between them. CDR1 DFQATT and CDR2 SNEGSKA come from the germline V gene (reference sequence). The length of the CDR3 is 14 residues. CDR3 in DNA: TGCAGTGCTAGTCTGGGAGCGAACACCGGGGAGCTGTTTTTT. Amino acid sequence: CSASLGANTGELFF.

The chain's CDR3 is CASSLTSGTGELFF. CDR3 DNA: TGTGCCAGCAGCTTGACTAGTGGGACCGGGGAGCTGTTTTTT. V and J are TRBV5-4 and TRBJ2-2; perhaps TRBD2 as D (5 bases). This CDR3 has 14 residues. CDR1 SGHNT and CDR2 YYREEE come from the germline V gene (reference sequence). Deletions cut 1 base from V and 5 bases from J, with 9 bases between.

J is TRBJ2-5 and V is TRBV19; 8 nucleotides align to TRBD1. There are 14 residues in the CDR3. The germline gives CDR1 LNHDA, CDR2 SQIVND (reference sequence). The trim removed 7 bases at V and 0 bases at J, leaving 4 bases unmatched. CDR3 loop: CASNTGGYQETQYF. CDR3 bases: TGTGCCAGTAACACAGGGGGGTACCAAGAGACCCAGTACTTC.

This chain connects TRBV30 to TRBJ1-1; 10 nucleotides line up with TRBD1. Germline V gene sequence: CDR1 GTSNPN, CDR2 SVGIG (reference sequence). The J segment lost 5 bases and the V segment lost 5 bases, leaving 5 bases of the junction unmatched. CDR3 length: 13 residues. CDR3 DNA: TGTGCCTGGGGGACAGGGGCAGGAACTGAAGCTTTCTTT. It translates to CAWGTGAGTEAFF. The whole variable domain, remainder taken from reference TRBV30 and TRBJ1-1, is SQTIHQWPATLVQPVGSPLSLECTVEGTSNPNLYWYRQAAGRGLQLLFYSVGIGQISSEVPQNLSASRPQDRQFILSSKKLLLSDSGFYLCAWGTGAGTEAFFGQGTRLTVV.

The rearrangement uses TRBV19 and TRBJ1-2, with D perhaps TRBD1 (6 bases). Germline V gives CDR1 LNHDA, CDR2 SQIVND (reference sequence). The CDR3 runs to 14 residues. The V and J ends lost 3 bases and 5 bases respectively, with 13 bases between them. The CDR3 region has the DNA TGTGCCAGTAGTATGGGCAGGGGTGGATATGGCTACACCTTC. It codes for CASSMGRGGYGYTF.

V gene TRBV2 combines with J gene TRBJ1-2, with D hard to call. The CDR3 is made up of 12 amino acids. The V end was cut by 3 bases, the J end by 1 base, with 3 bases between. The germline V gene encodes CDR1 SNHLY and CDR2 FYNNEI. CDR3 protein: CASSDGNYGYTF. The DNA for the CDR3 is TGTGCCAGCAGTGACGGTAACTATGGCTACACCTTC.

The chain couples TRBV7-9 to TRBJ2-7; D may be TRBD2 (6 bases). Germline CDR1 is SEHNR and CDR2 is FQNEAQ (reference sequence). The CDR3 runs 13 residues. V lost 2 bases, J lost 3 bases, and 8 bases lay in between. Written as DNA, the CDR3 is TGTGCCAGCAGCTTAATCGGGAGCTACGAGCAGTACTTC. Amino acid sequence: CASSLIGSYEQYF.

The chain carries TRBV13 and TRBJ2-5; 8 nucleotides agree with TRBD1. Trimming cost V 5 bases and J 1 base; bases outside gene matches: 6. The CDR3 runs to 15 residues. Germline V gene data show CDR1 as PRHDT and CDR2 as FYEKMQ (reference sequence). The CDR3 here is CASSRDRGPQETQYF. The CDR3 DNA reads TGTGCCAGCAGCCGAGACAGGGGACCCCAAGAGACCCAGTACTTC.

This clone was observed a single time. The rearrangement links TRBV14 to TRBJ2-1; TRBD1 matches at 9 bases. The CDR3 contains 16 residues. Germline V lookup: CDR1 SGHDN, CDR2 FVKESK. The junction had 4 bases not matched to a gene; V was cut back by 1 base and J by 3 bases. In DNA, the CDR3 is TGTGCCAGCAGCCAAGCTGGACAGGGGAACTACAATGAGCAGTTCTTC. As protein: CASSQAGQGNYNEQFF.

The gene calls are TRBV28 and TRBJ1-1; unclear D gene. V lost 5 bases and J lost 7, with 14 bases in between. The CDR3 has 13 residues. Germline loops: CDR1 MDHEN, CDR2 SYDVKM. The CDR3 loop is CASSHRSGREAFF. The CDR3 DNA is TGTGCCAGCAGTCACCGGAGCGGGCGTGAAGCTTTCTTT.

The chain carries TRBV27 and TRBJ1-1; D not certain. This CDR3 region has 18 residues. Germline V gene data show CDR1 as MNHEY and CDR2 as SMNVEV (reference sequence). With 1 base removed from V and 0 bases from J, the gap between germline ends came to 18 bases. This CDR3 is CASSLFVSGNHMNTEAFF. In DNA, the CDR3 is TGTGCCAGCAGTTTATTCGTATCAGGTAATCACATGAACACTGAAGCTTTCTTT.

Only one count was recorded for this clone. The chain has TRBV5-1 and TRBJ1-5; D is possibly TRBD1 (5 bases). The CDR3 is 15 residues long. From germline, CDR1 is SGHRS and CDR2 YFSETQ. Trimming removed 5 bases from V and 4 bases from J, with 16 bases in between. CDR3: CASRPAGSPNQPQHF. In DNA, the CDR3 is TGCGCCAGCAGGCCCGCAGGGTCCCCTAATCAGCCCCAGCATTTT.

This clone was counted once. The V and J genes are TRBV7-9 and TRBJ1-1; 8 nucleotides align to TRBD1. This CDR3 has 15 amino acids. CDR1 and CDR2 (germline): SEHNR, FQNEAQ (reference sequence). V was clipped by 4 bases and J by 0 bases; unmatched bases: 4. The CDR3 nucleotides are TGTGCCAGCAGCTCCCAGACAGGGGTGAACACTGAAGCTTTCTTT. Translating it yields CASSSQTGVNTEAFF.